Given below is one T cell receptor (beta chain) in context. This specimen comes from a study of shared clonotypes between healthy human individuals. Assay execution proceeded at the deep level. The assay was immunoSEQ multiplex PCR, and TCRdb's table has in-frame clones only and misses some. The table shows some 2,100,000 clones, with more than 85% occurring only once. Germline CDR1 reads MNHNS; CDR2 reads SASEGT. The CDR3 has 15 residues. The germline V and J ends were trimmed by 7 bases and 3 bases, with 19 bases remaining between them. CD45RO-negative CD8 cells positively selected for CCR7 made up the naive population, which excluded terminally differentiated effector memory CD45RA+ cells. Within Nashville, Tennessee resided all donors, each a Caucasian adult.

The genes are TRBV6-1 and TRBJ2-7; D could derive from TRBD1 or TRBD2 (5 bases each). The origin of this receptor is a young man in good health. Some clones in this sample may be carry-over from other donors' samples. Sequencing was done on a sample of naive CD8+ T cells from PBMCs. The CDR3 DNA reads TGTGCCAGCAACCCCCGGGACGGCCGGGGCTACGAGCAGTACTTC. This encodes CASNPRDGRGYEQYF.